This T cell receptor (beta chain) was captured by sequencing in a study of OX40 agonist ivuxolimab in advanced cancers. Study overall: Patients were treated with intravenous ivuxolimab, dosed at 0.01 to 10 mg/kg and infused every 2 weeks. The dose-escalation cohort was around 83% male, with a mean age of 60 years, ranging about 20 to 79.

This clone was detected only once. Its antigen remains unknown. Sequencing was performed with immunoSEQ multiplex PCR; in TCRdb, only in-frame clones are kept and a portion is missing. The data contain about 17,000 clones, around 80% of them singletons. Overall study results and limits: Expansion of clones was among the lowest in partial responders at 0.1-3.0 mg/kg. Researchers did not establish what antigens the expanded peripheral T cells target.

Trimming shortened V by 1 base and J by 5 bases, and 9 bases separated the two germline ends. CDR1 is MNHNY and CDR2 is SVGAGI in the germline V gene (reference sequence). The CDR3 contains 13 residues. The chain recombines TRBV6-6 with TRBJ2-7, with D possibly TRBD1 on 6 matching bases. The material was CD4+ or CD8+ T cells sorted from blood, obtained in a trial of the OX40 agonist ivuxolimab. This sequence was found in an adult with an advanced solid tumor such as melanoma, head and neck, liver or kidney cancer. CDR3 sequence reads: CASSYWQGNEQYF. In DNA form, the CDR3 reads TGTGCCAGCAGTTACTGGCAGGGGAACGAGCAGTACTTC.